The T cell receptor beta chain described here comes from a study of blood T cell repertoires in COVID-19. About the study: Whether acute or convalescent, the COVID-19 samples came from the United States, Italy and Spain. Sources were T cells, B-cell-depleted T cells, or PBMCs; the material itself was cDNA or gDNA.

Authors' processing steps: By means of reference gene primer amplification, nucleated cell counts were estimated. Only in-frame clones appear in the TCRdb table, and some are missing; sequencing was by immunoSEQ multiplex PCR. Clonal size and the V and J genes are those of that table, whereas D and trimming came from the DNA. Of about 150,000 clones listed, about 90% are singletons. What was sequenced was peripheral blood. The TCR sequence derives from a human donor in a cohort sampled during active COVID-19.

CDR3 sequence: CASSVEGGGIYTDTQYF. CDR3 coding DNA: TGTGCCAGCAGCGTAGAGGGGGGAGGGATCTACACAGATACGCAGTATTTT. The rearrangement links TRBV9 to TRBJ2-3; possibly TRBD2 for D (7 bases). The CDR3 extends over 17 amino acids. The V gene lost 0 bases and the J gene lost 2 bases, with 16 bases spanning the gap. Per germline, CDR1 SGDLS and CDR2 YYNGEE.